This TCR beta chain stems from a study of cytomegalovirus exposure and HLA in healthy donors. PCR primers comprised 60 Vbeta and 13 Jbeta primers. Here immunoSEQ multiplex PCR was the method, and the copy in TCRdb shows in-frame clones only, minus some. Of 110,000 to 150,000 clones in the sample, about 80% were seen once. Concerning this clone: This CDR3 is also generated by other DNA sequences in the sample.

The V gene's germline CDR1 is MNHEY and CDR2 SMNVEV (reference sequence). V lost 5 bases and J lost 9, with 17 bases in between. The CDR3 runs to 14 residues. The sample consisted of PBMCs. The clonotype was recovered from a woman younger than 30 in good health and CMV-seropositive. The chain recombines TRBV27 with TRBJ2-1, with D hard to call. This chain's CDR3 is CASSQPDKTFEQFF. In DNA, the CDR3 is TGTGCCAGCAGTCAACCTGACAAAACCTTTGAGCAGTTCTTC.